The T cell receptor beta chain described here comes from a study of blood T cell repertoires in COVID-19. As for the study in general: PBMCs, B-cell-depleted T cells, or T cells provided the cDNA or gDNA that made up the material.

Original processing notes: The assay estimated nucleated cells by amplifying reference gene primers. Method: immunoSEQ multiplex PCR; TCRdb's copy keeps in-frame clones and lacks some. V, J and clone size were drawn from that table, and D and trimming were deduced from the DNA. The sample gives roughly 97,000 clones, about 80% of which show up once; roughly 29% is in the top ten. The V end lost 5 bases, the J end lost 1 base, and 9 bases lay between the germline ends. The CDR3 sequence is 15 residues long. From germline, CDR1 is MNHEY and CDR2 SVGAGI. This receptor was taken from a man aged 55 to 70 with acute or convalescent COVID-19. This sequence joins TRBV6-5 and TRBJ2-6; D ambiguous. The specimen sequenced was peripheral blood. The CDR3 region has the DNA TGTGCCAGCAGTCCATACAGTTCTGGGGCCAACGTCCTGACTTTC. Translation gives CASSPYSSGANVLTF.